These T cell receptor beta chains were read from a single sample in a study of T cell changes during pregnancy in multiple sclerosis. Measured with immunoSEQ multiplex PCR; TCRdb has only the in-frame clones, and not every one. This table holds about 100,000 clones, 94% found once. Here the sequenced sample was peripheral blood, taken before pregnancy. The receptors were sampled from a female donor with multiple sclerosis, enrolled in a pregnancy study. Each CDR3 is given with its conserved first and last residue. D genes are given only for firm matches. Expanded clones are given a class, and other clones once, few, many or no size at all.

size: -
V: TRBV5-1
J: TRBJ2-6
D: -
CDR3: CASSFRVSGANVLTF
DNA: TGCGCCAGCAGCTTTAGAGTCTCTGGGGCCAACGTCCTGACTTTC

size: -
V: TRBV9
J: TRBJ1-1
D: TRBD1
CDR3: CASSAHRGTEAFF
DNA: TGTGCCAGCAGCGCCCACAGGGGCACTGAAGCTTTCTTT

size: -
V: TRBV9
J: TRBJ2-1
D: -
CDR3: CASSGTEQFF
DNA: TGTGCCAGCAGCGGGACAGAGCAGTTCTTC

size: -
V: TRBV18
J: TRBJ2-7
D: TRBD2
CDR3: CASSPLAGESHEQYF
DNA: TGTGCCAGCTCACCTCTAGCGGGAGAAAGCCACGAGCAGTACTTC

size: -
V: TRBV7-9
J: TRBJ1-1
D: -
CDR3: CASSLRGRTEAFF
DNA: TGTGCCAGCAGCTTACGGGGTCGGACTGAAGCTTTCTTT

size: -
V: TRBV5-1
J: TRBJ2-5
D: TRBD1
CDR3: CASSATGTGRETQYF
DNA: TGCGCCAGCAGCGCTACCGGGACAGGGAGAGAGACCCAGTACTTC

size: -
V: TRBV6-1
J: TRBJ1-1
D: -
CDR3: CASSEQGVDTEAFF
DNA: TGTGCCAGCTCGGAACAGGGTGTAGACACTGAAGCTTTCTTT

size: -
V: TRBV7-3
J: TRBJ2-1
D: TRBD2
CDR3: CASSLRGSGRAGEQFF
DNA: TGTGCCAGCAGCTTAAGGGGTAGCGGGAGGGCCGGTGAGCAGTTCTTC

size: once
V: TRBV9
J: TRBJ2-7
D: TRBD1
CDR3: CASSAGPGTVLSYEQYF
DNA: TGTGCCAGCAGCGCCGGTCCCGGGACAGTTCTCTCCTACGAGCAGTACTTC

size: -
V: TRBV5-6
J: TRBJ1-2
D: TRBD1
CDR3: CASSLWMTGRGYGYTF
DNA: TGTGCCAGCAGCTTGTGGATGACAGGGCGAGGCTATGGCTACACCTTC

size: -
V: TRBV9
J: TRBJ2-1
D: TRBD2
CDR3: CASSVEGGSEQFF
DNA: TGTGCCAGCAGCGTAGAGGGAGGGAGTGAGCAGTTCTTC

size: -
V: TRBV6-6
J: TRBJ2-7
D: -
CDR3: CASSPSLFRIHDEQYF
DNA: TGTGCCAGCAGTCCATCCCTATTCAGGATTCACGACGAGCAGTACTTC

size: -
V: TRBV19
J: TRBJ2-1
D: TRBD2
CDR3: CASSTLRTSAPSSYNEQFF
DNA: TGTGCCAGTAGTACCCTTCGGACTAGCGCACCGTCCTCCTACAATGAGCAGTTCTTC

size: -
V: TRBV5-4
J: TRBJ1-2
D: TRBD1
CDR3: CASSLLQGSYGYTF
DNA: TGTGCCAGCAGTCTTTTACAGGGGTCCTATGGCTACACCTTC

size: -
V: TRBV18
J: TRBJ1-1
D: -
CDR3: CASSPEFVGGADTEAFF
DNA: TGTGCCAGCTCACCAGAATTCGTTGGGGGCGCGGACACTGAAGCTTTCTTT

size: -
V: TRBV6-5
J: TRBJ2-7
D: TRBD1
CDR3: CASSYRQGKDEQYF
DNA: TGTGCCAGCAGTTACCGACAGGGGAAGGACGAGCAGTACTTC

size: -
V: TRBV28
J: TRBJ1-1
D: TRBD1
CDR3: CASSPLGQGAVTEAFF
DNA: TGTGCCAGCAGCCCTCTCGGACAGGGGGCGGTCACTGAAGCTTTCTTT

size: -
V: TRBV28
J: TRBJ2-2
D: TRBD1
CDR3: CASRRRNTGVIGELFF
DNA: TGTGCCAGCAGACGACGGAACACAGGGGTGATCGGGGAGCTGTTTTTT

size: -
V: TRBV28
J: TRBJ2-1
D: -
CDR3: CASSFSRGYNEQFF
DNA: TGTGCCAGCAGTTTCTCTAGGGGATACAATGAGCAGTTCTTC

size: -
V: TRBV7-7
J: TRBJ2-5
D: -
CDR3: CASSFGSSTETQYF
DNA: TGTGCCAGCAGCTTCGGGTCCTCCACGGAGACCCAGTACTTC

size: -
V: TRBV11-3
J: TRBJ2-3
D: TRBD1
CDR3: CASSLGQGDADTQYF
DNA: TGTGCCAGCAGCCTAGGACAGGGGGACGCAGATACGCAGTATTTT

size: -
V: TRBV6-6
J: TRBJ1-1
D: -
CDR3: CASSSPTGHLNTEAFF
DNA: TGTGCCAGCAGTTCCCCCACGGGACACCTGAACACTGAAGCTTTCTTT

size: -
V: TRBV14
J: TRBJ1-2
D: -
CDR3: CASSPFRTAYGYTF
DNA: TGTGCCAGCAGCCCCTTCCGGACAGCCTATGGCTACACCTTC

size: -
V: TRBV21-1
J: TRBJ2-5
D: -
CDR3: CAGKGGRLETQYF
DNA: TGTGCCGGGAAGGGCGGGAGATTAGAGACCCAGTACTTC